Given below is one T cell receptor beta chain in context. Its specificity is unknown. The study ran the assay at deep level. Profiled with immunoSEQ multiplex PCR; TCRdb holds only in-frame clones, not every one. The sample lists 2 million to 2.5 million clones, approximately 96% seen once, with 0.13% in the top ten. Among the donors, all were Caucasian adults who lived in Nashville, Tennessee. This sample stems from a study of shared clonotypes between healthy human individuals. Findings and limits, study-wide: Across a handful of donors, naive CD4 shared about 5%, naive CD8 under 4%, memory CD4 about 2.4%, memory CD8 roughly 0.37%. What naive subsets generally showed was a larger estimated richness than memory subsets showed.

Unmatched junction bases numbered 5, after V lost 3 bases and J lost 7 bases. Germline V CDR1 and CDR2: LNHDA, SQIVND (reference sequence). The CDR3 contains 13 residues. What was sequenced was naive CD4+ T cells sorted from blood. Sample subset: CD45RA+ positively selected. The origin of this receptor is a man aged 18 to 30 in good health. The V call is TRBV19, the J call TRBJ2-7, with 8 bases fitting TRBD1. CDR3 in DNA: TGTGCCAGTAGTATCAGGGGGCTTCAGGAGCAGTACTTC. Translated: CASSIRGLQEQYF.